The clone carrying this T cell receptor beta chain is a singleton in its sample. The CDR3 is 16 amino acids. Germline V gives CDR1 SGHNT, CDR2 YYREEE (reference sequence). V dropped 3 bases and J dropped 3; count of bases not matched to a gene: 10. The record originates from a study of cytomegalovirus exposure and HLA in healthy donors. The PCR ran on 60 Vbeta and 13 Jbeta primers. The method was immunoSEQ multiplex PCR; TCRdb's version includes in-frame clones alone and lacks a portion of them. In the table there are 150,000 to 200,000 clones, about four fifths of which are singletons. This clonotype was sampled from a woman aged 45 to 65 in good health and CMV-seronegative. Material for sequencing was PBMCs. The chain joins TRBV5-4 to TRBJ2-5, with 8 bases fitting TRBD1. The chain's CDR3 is CASSSPGRGRKETQYF. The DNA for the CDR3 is TGTGCCAGCAGCTCCCCGGGCAGGGGGCGAAAAGAGACCCAGTACTTC.